The entry below describes one T cell receptor beta chain. Its cognate antigen has yet to be identified. Base qualities are missing; no much larger clone stands one base away. These data are taken from a study of cytomegalovirus exposure and HLA in healthy donors (dated by TCRdb to about 2017). Broadly, across the study: According to a later analysis, the 120 or so validation repertoires were produced on the same platform as the approximately 600 repertoires of the first cohort. The study aimed to test whether cataloging public T cell receptors could reveal signatures of past pathogen exposure. Besides the first cohort of approximately 670 subjects, a separate validation cohort made up of over 95 different subjects was used. The study combined high-throughput TCR immunosequencing, statistical association of individual TCRs with disease status, and machine learning to predict cytomegalovirus infection status. On the study overall, not on this receptor specifically: While some public TCRs were present in many individuals, most TCR sequences turned up only very rarely across donors. According to the authors, the approach could potentially be generalized to other disease states and immunological phenotypes. In the study, approximately 160 TCR beta chains were listed as associated with cytomegalovirus. The validation cohort had no HLA typing available for a later analysis, so co-occurrence within that cohort was assessed over all 120 or so repertoires. The classifier was reported to diagnose cytomegalovirus status with high specificity and sensitivity in both the original and validation cohorts. Subsequent analysis determined that TCRs grouped into clusters in the first cohort also showed a tendency toward co-occurrence across the roughly 110 validation repertoires, and roughly 95% of cluster scores exceeded 0. A few of the identified cytomegalovirus-associated TCR beta chains were confirmed in vitro to be specific for cytomegalovirus antigens.

Receptor amplification or capture employed the immunoSEQ multiplex PCR assay. As for the original processing: A statistical classification framework was developed to diagnose cytomegalovirus status using the catalog of TCR beta chain sequences. What TCRdb holds here is the immuneACCESS table cut down to in-frame rearrangements. Part of the clones is not present; checked against another copy, under half of the missing clones reflect an unresolved V gene, and the others are unexplained. V, J and clone size reflect that table, while D and trimming were determined from the DNA. The table for this sample lists 200,000 to 250,000 clones; approximately 88% of them were counted only once. The biggest ten clones account for over 11% of the sample. Germline trimming amounts to 4 bases on V and 4 bases on J, with 4 as the count of junction bases outside the gene matches. CDR1 SGHNT and CDR2 YENEEA were looked up in the germline V gene. Measured from the cysteine to the phenylalanine, the CDR3 is 13 residues long. Only CDR3 DNA is held: 39 bases, read in frame from base 1.

The donors were included in the validation cohort of some 120 subjects, a group kept apart from the roughly 670-subject first cohort. The receptor comes from a woman aged 30 to 39 in good health and CMV-seropositive. This receptor chain uses TRBV11-3 and TRBJ2-7; 7 of the junction bases match TRBD1. Sequencing input: PBMCs. The nucleotides read TGTGCCAGCAGCTCTACAGGGGTATACGAGCAGTACTTC. This gives the protein CASSSTGVYEQYF.